The 11 T cell receptor beta chains reported below all come from one sample, sequenced in a study of shared clonotypes between healthy human individuals. TCRdb's copy holds only in-frame clones and misses some; the assay was immunoSEQ multiplex PCR. The sample has millions of clones, 90% to 95% seen once; the top ten hold 0.13% to 0.15%. The sequenced sample consisted of naive CD4+ T cells sorted from blood. The sample's subset: CD45RA+ positively selected. The receptors were sampled from a man between 18 and 35 years old in good health.

The chain couples TRBV6-4 to TRBJ1-1; D possibly corresponds to TRBD1 (5 bases). The CDR3 spans 13 residues. Germline CDR1 and CDR2: MRHNA and SNTAGT. Trimming left V 6 bases short and J 2 bases short, with 10 bases between. The CDR3 loop is CASSSDSNTEAFF. CDR3 DNA sequence: TGTGCCAGCAGCTCCGACAGTAACACTGAAGCTTTCTTT.

Only one count was recorded for this clone. The chain links TRBV10-1 to TRBJ1-2; no definite D call. Germline CDR1 is WNHNN and CDR2 is SYGVQD (reference sequence). This CDR3 spans 14 amino acids. The germline V and J ends were trimmed by 6 bases and 0 bases, with 11 bases remaining between them. The CDR3 bases are TGCGCCAGCAGGGCCGAGAATCCTAACTATGGCTACACCTTC. It yields the protein CASRAENPNYGYTF.

The chain uses TRBV10-3 and TRBJ2-7, with D possibly TRBD2 on 5 matching bases. The germline V and J ends were trimmed by 8 bases and 3 bases, with 11 bases remaining between them. CDR1 is ENHRY, CDR2 SYGVKD, per germline. This CDR3 region has 12 residues. CDR3 loop: CAISGIFYEQYF. Written as DNA, the CDR3 is TGTGCCATCTCCGGGATTTTCTACGAGCAGTACTTC.

Regarding this clone: Other DNA sequences of this sample code for an identical CDR3. V gene TRBV5-1 combines with J gene TRBJ1-3; D remains unclear. The V and J ends lost 0 bases and 0 bases respectively, with 7 bases between them. Per germline, CDR1 SGHRS and CDR2 YFSETQ. The CDR3 length is 15 residues. The CDR3 nucleotides are TGCGCCAGCAGCTTGGGGGAAAGCTCTGGAAACACCATATATTTT. As protein: CASSLGESSGNTIYF.

This chain joins TRBV28 and TRBJ2-7, with D perhaps matching TRBD2 (6 bases). The V gene's germline CDR1 is MDHEN and CDR2 SYDVKM. V gave up 8 bases and J gave up 4 bases, with 15 bases separating them. The CDR3 contains 13 residues. The CDR3 region has the DNA TGTGCCAGCCTGGAGGGGACGAGGTACGAGCAGTACTTC. Translating it yields CASLEGTRYEQYF.

The V call is TRBV2, the J call TRBJ2-2, with 12 bases that match TRBD2. The CDR3 length is 16 residues. Germline values: CDR1 SNHLY, CDR2 FYNNEI. J lost 5 bases, V lost 3 bases, and 4 bases had no gene match. CDR3 bases: TGTGCCAGCAGTGATCGGACTAGCGGGATAACCGGGGAGCTGTTTTTT. It specifies CASSDRTSGITGELFF.

V and J are TRBV4-2 and TRBJ2-1, with 10 bases that match TRBD2. Trimming cost V 3 bases and J 4 bases; bases outside gene matches: 6. The CDR3 is 16 residues long. Per germline, CDR1 LGHNA and CDR2 YNFKEQ. DNA of the CDR3: TGTGCCAGCAGCCATGAAGTAGCGGGGGGATACAATGAGCAGTTCTTC. Protein: CASSHEVAGGYNEQFF.

This clone was seen a handful of times. The same CDR3 is also encoded by other DNA sequences in this sample. The genes are TRBV2 and TRBJ2-7; 7 bases agree with TRBD1. The germline V gene has CDR1 SNHLY and CDR2 FYNNEI. J lost 0 bases, V lost 4 bases, and 0 bases had no gene match. The CDR3 sequence is 13 residues long. Written as DNA, the CDR3 is TGTGCCAGCAGTGGGGACAGCTCCTACGAGCAGTACTTC. It yields the protein CASSGDSSYEQYF.

The rearrangement links TRBV6-5 to TRBJ2-3; 13 nucleotides line up with TRBD2. CDR3 length equals 14 residues. Trimming cost V 6 bases and J 4 bases; bases outside gene matches: 1. Germline CDR1 and CDR2: MNHEY and SVGAGI. CDR3 nucleotide sequence: TGTGCCAGCAGGACTAGCGGGAGGTCAGATACGCAGTATTTT. Translation gives CASRTSGRSDTQYF.

The chain employs TRBV30 and TRBJ1-5; the D gene is possibly TRBD1 (5 bases). Trimming took off 3 bases at V and 4 bases at J, with 10 bases between the two ends. Germline V gene data show CDR1 as GTSNPN and CDR2 as SVGIG (reference sequence). The CDR3 is 13 residues long. The CDR3 reads CAWSQGLNQPQHF. CDR3 nucleotides: TGTGCCTGGAGCCAGGGACTAAATCAGCCCCAGCATTTT.

The chain uses TRBV9 and TRBJ2-1; 11 positions agree with TRBD1. This CDR3 contains 15 residues. CDR1 is SGDLS and CDR2 is YYNGEE in the germline V gene. Germline trimming cut 2 bases from V and 5 bases from J; bases unmatched to any gene: 3. The CDR3 sequence is CASSVPGQGDNEQFF. Here the CDR3 DNA reads TGTGCCAGCAGCGTTCCGGGACAGGGGGACAATGAGCAGTTCTTC.